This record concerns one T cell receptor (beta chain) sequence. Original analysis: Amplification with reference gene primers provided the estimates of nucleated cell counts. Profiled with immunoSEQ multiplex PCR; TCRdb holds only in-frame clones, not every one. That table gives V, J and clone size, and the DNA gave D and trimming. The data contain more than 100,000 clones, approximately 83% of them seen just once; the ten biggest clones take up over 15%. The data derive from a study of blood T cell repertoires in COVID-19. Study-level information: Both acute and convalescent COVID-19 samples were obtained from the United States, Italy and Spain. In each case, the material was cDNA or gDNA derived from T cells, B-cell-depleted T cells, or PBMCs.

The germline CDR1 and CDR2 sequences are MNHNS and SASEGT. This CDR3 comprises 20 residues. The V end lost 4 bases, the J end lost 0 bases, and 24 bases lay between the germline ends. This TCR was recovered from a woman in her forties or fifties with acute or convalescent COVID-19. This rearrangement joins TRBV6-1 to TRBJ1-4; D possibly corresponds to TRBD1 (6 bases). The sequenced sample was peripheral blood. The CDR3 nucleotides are TGTGCCAGCAGTGCGGTGAGGGGGGGGACGGGACCTGCAACTAATGAAAAACTGTTTTTT. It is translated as CASSAVRGGTGPATNEKLFF.